A selection of T cell receptor beta chains follows, all from one sample in a study of cytomegalovirus exposure and HLA in healthy donors. Assay: immunoSEQ multiplex PCR; the TCRdb copy retains only in-frame clones and omits some. This table has 210,000 or so clones, approximately 81% appearing once. Sequencing input: PBMCs. The source is a girl aged 2 to 10 in good health and CMV-seronegative. Each CDR3 is given with its conserved first and last residue. The D gene is left open where the match is weak. Clone size is given for some rows only: seen once, a few or many times, or a class if the clone is expanded.

abundance: once
j_gene: TRBJ2-3
d_gene: TRBD2
v_gene: TRBV5-1
CDR3aa: CASSRDGGGSTDTQYF
CDR3nt: TGCGCCAGCAGCCGGGATGGGGGAGGGAGCACAGATACGCAGTATTTT

abundance: -
j_gene: TRBJ1-5
d_gene: -
v_gene: TRBV6-5
CDR3aa: CASRPTGDQPQHF
CDR3nt: TGTGCCAGCAGGCCGACAGGAGATCAGCCCCAGCATTTT

abundance: once
j_gene: TRBJ2-6
d_gene: TRBD1
v_gene: TRBV19
CDR3aa: CASSLRQGKVSGANVLTF
CDR3nt: TGTGCCAGTAGTCTCCGACAGGGAAAGGTCTCTGGGGCCAACGTCCTGACTTTC

abundance: -
j_gene: TRBJ1-5
d_gene: TRBD1
v_gene: TRBV6-6
CDR3aa: CASSSLTGERHQPQHF
CDR3nt: TGTGCCAGCAGTTCACTGACAGGGGAGAGGCATCAGCCCCAGCATTTT

abundance: few
j_gene: TRBJ1-3
d_gene: -
v_gene: TRBV5-1
CDR3aa: CASSFHAPSGNTIYF
CDR3nt: TGCGCCAGCAGCTTTCATGCGCCATCTGGAAACACCATATATTTT

abundance: once
j_gene: TRBJ1-2
d_gene: TRBD1
v_gene: TRBV5-1
CDR3aa: CASAPGQIYGYTF
CDR3nt: TGCGCCAGCGCCCCGGGACAGATCTATGGCTACACCTTC

abundance: -
j_gene: TRBJ1-5
d_gene: -
v_gene: TRBV27
CDR3aa: CASSLRETNQPQHF
CDR3nt: TGTGCCAGCAGTTTGAGAGAAACTAACCAGCCCCAGCATTTT

abundance: -
j_gene: TRBJ2-7
d_gene: TRBD1
v_gene: TRBV7-9
CDR3aa: CASSVSPGQPYEQYF
CDR3nt: TGTGCCAGCAGCGTAAGCCCGGGACAGCCCTACGAGCAGTACTTC

abundance: -
j_gene: TRBJ2-7
d_gene: -
v_gene: TRBV10-2
CDR3aa: CASSGTRTYEQYF
CDR3nt: TGCGCCAGCAGTGGTACGAGGACCTACGAGCAGTACTTC

abundance: -
j_gene: TRBJ2-1
d_gene: -
v_gene: TRBV7-9
CDR3aa: CASSLGPGQFF
CDR3nt: TGTGCCAGCAGCTTAGGTCCGGGGCAGTTCTTC

abundance: -
j_gene: TRBJ2-5
d_gene: -
v_gene: TRBV4-1
CDR3aa: CASSLTQGLQETQYF
CDR3nt: TGCGCCAGCAGCTTAACACAGGGCCTCCAAGAGACCCAGTACTTC

abundance: -
j_gene: TRBJ2-7
d_gene: TRBD1
v_gene: TRBV6-5
CDR3aa: CASSYYPGQGVGQYF
CDR3nt: TGTGCCAGCAGTTACTACCCTGGACAGGGAGTAGGGCAGTACTTC

abundance: -
j_gene: TRBJ1-5
d_gene: -
v_gene: TRBV6-6
CDR3aa: CASSYSQSITQPQHF
CDR3nt: TGTGCCAGCAGTTACTCCCAGTCCATCACGCAGCCCCAGCATTTT

abundance: -
j_gene: TRBJ2-5
d_gene: TRBD1
v_gene: TRBV7-9
CDR3aa: CASSLEGAETQYF
CDR3nt: TGTGCCAGCAGCTTAGAGGGGGCAGAGACCCAGTACTTC

abundance: -
j_gene: TRBJ2-7
d_gene: -
v_gene: TRBV6-5
CDR3aa: CASSYSNGLRSYEQYF
CDR3nt: TGTGCCAGCAGTTACTCTAATGGTCTTAGGAGTTACGAGCAGTACTTC

abundance: -
j_gene: TRBJ2-5
d_gene: TRBD2
v_gene: TRBV4-2
CDR3aa: CASSQGNPGLVMETQYF
CDR3nt: TGTGCCAGCAGCCAAGGGAACCCGGGACTAGTAATGGAGACCCAGTACTTC

abundance: -
j_gene: TRBJ2-6
d_gene: TRBD1
v_gene: TRBV5-5
CDR3aa: CASSATGTGGPGANVLTF
CDR3nt: TGTGCCAGCAGCGCCACCGGGACAGGGGGACCTGGGGCCAACGTCCTGACTTTC

abundance: -
j_gene: TRBJ2-5
d_gene: TRBD2
v_gene: TRBV6-6
CDR3aa: CASSALAGGPQETQYF
CDR3nt: TGTGCCAGCAGTGCCTTAGCGGGGGGGCCCCAAGAGACCCAGTACTTC

abundance: -
j_gene: TRBJ1-1
d_gene: TRBD1
v_gene: TRBV5-1
CDR3aa: CASSLVAGGRTEAFF
CDR3nt: TGCGCCAGCAGCTTGGTGGCAGGGGGCAGAACTGAAGCTTTCTTT

abundance: -
j_gene: TRBJ1-2
d_gene: -
v_gene: TRBV13
CDR3aa: CASSLSDRILYGYTF
CDR3nt: TGTGCCAGCAGCCTTAGTGACAGGATCCTCTATGGCTACACCTTC

abundance: few
j_gene: TRBJ1-1
d_gene: -
v_gene: TRBV30
CDR3aa: CAWSVREGYRIAFF
CDR3nt: TGTGCCTGGAGTGTACGGGAGGGCTACCGGATAGCTTTCTTT

abundance: -
j_gene: TRBJ1-1
d_gene: -
v_gene: TRBV18
CDR3aa: CASSPSLGDAFF
CDR3nt: TGTGCCAGCTCACCTAGTCTCGGGGATGCTTTCTTT

abundance: -
j_gene: TRBJ1-1
d_gene: -
v_gene: TRBV10-2
CDR3aa: CASKSGVWTEAFF
CDR3nt: TGCGCCAGCAAATCGGGTGTGTGGACTGAAGCTTTCTTT

abundance: -
j_gene: TRBJ1-4
d_gene: -
v_gene: TRBV7-9
CDR3aa: CASSSLRDITNEKLFF
CDR3nt: TGTGCCAGCAGCTCCCTCCGGGACATTACAAATGAAAAACTGTTTTTT

abundance: few
j_gene: TRBJ2-7
d_gene: TRBD1
v_gene: TRBV5-4
CDR3aa: CASSLGTGIGEQYF
CDR3nt: TGTGCCAGCAGCTTGGGGACAGGGATCGGCGAGCAGTACTTC

abundance: -
j_gene: TRBJ2-7
d_gene: TRBD2
v_gene: TRBV9
CDR3aa: CASSVGGAPGGRYEQYF
CDR3nt: TGTGCCAGCAGCGTAGGAGGGGCCCCGGGCGGGAGGTACGAGCAGTACTTC

abundance: -
j_gene: TRBJ1-1
d_gene: -
v_gene: TRBV5-1
CDR3aa: CASSLGQPNTEAFF
CDR3nt: TGCGCCAGCAGCTTGGGACAGCCGAACACTGAAGCTTTCTTT

abundance: few
j_gene: TRBJ1-1
d_gene: TRBD1
v_gene: TRBV6-4
CDR3aa: CASGGQDGGTEAFF
CDR3nt: TGTGCCAGCGGGGGACAGGATGGAGGAACTGAAGCTTTCTTT

abundance: -
j_gene: TRBJ1-2
d_gene: TRBD1
v_gene: TRBV27
CDR3aa: CASSEQGGNYGYTF
CDR3nt: TGTGCCAGCAGTGAACAGGGGGGTAACTATGGCTACACCTTC

abundance: -
j_gene: TRBJ1-1
d_gene: -
v_gene: TRBV25-1
CDR3aa: CASSRTRAANTEAFF
CDR3nt: TGTGCCAGCAGTCGGACCAGGGCGGCGAACACTGAAGCTTTCTTT

abundance: -
j_gene: TRBJ1-4
d_gene: -
v_gene: TRBV4-2
CDR3aa: CASSQGTPLNEKLFF
CDR3nt: TGTGCCAGCAGCCAGGGGACACCTCTTAATGAAAAACTGTTTTTT

abundance: few
j_gene: TRBJ2-7
d_gene: TRBD1
v_gene: TRBV18
CDR3aa: CASSPDRGVSYEQYF
CDR3nt: TGTGCCAGCTCACCGGACAGGGGGGTGTCCTACGAGCAGTACTTC

abundance: -
j_gene: TRBJ2-7
d_gene: TRBD1
v_gene: TRBV28
CDR3aa: CASSSVDRGSEQYF
CDR3nt: TGTGCCAGCAGTTCCGTGGACAGGGGGTCCGAGCAGTACTTC

abundance: -
j_gene: TRBJ1-1
d_gene: -
v_gene: TRBV4-1
CDR3aa: CASSQGSRSNTEAFF
CDR3nt: TGCGCCAGCAGCCAAGGTAGCCGATCTAACACTGAAGCTTTCTTT

abundance: -
j_gene: TRBJ2-3
d_gene: -
v_gene: TRBV7-9
CDR3aa: CASAMQDTDTQYF
CDR3nt: TGTGCCAGCGCTATGCAGGATACAGATACGCAGTATTTT

abundance: -
j_gene: TRBJ2-2
d_gene: TRBD2
v_gene: TRBV2
CDR3aa: CASSESGRGGYTGELFF
CDR3nt: TGTGCCAGCAGTGAATCCGGGAGGGGTGGTTACACCGGGGAGCTGTTTTTT

abundance: once
j_gene: TRBJ2-3
d_gene: TRBD2
v_gene: TRBV5-1
CDR3aa: CASKLTSGGNTDTQYF
CDR3nt: TGCGCCAGTAAGTTGACTAGCGGGGGTAACACAGATACGCAGTATTTT